The 28 T cell receptor beta chains below all came from one sample that was sequenced in a study of blood T cell repertoires in COVID-19 (TCRdb year 2020). Library preparation used the immunoSEQ multiplex PCR assay. Imported from immuneACCESS, the table was reduced by TCRdb to in-frame sequences with V and J called. These copies leave out some clones; in studies compared against another copy, an unresolved V gene accounts for under half, and the cause of the remainder is not known. Across this sample there are some 340,000 clones, with approximately 90% seen only once. Clones ranked in the top ten supply 3.9% of the sample. The sequencing sample was made of PBMCs or T cells enriched from blood (not recorded which). The source is a woman in her thirties who had been exposed to COVID-19.

The rearrangement joins TRBV15 to TRBJ1-5; 9 nucleotides line up with TRBD1. The V gene's germline CDR1 is LNHNV and CDR2 YYDKDF (reference sequence). The J segment lost 3 bases and the V segment lost 2 bases, leaving 5 bases of the junction unmatched. The length of the CDR3 is 16 residues. This chain's CDR3 is CATSRHRTGANQPQHF. CDR3 DNA: TGTGCCACCAGCAGACACAGGACAGGGGCCAATCAGCCCCAGCATTTT. Variable domain in full (rest from reference TRBV15 and TRBJ1-5): DAMVIQNPRYQVTQFGKPVTLSCSQTLNHNVMYWYQQKSSQAPKLLFHYYDKDFNNEADTPDNFQSRRPNTSFCFLDIRSPGLGDTAMYLCATSRHRTGANQPQHFGDGTRLSIL.

The rearrangement uses TRBV7-9 and TRBJ1-1, with a tentative D call TRBD1 (5 bases). CDR3 length equals 14 residues. Between the trimmed V and J ends, which lost 8 bases and 0 bases, there was a span of 13 bases. Germline V gives CDR1 SEHNR, CDR2 FQNEAQ (reference sequence). In DNA, the CDR3 is TGTGCCAGCCGCCGGGGGTTCATGAACACTGAAGCTTTCTTT. It encodes CASRRGFMNTEAFF. The full variable domain, completed using reference TRBV7-9 and TRBJ1-1, is DTGVSQNPRHKITKRGQNVTFRCDPISEHNRLYWYRQTLGQGPEFLTYFQNEAQLEKSRLLSDRFSAERPKGSFSTLEIQRTEQGDSAMYLCASRRGFMNTEAFFGQGTRLTVV.

V and J are TRBV9 and TRBJ2-7; 8 nucleotides align to TRBD1. The germline CDR1 and CDR2 sequences are SGDLS and YYNGEE. The trim removed 2 bases at V and 0 bases at J, leaving 7 bases unmatched. The CDR3 has 16 residues. CDR3 sequence (DNA): TGTGCCAGCAGCGTGGGACAGGCCGTAAGCTCCTACGAGCAGTACTTC. This encodes CASSVGQAVSSYEQYF.

This chain joins TRBV29-1 and TRBJ2-4, with TRBD1 identical over 7 bases. CDR1 and CDR2 (germline): SQVTM, ANQGSEA. The J segment lost 16 bases and the V segment lost 6 bases, leaving 9 bases of the junction unmatched. The CDR3 loop spans 10 amino acids. The chain's CDR3 is CSVHDRVFYF. The CDR3 DNA reads TGCAGCGTCCACGACAGGGTTTTCTACTTC.

This sequence joins TRBV5-1 and TRBJ2-7, with TRBD2 as a possible D gene (5 bases). The V end lost 0 bases, the J end lost 4 bases, and 11 bases lay between the germline ends. The CDR3 extends over 14 amino acids. Looked up from germline, CDR1 is SGHRS and CDR2 is YFSETQ. The CDR3 here is CASSLEAGEYEQYF. CDR3 in DNA: TGCGCCAGCAGCTTGGAGGCCGGGGAGTACGAGCAGTACTTC.

The V gene is TRBV5-1, the J gene TRBJ2-5; 7 positions match TRBD1. This CDR3 spans 13 amino acids. CDR1 is SGHRS and CDR2 is YFSETQ in the germline V gene. The junction had 3 bases not matched to a gene; V was cut back by 2 bases and J by 5 bases. The DNA of the CDR3 is TGCGCCAGCAGCTTTGACAGGGTGGAGACCCAGTACTTC. Its protein is CASSFDRVETQYF.

This clone has a handful of counts. The gene calls are TRBV27 and TRBJ1-6; no definite D call. V dropped 3 bases and J dropped 0 bases, with 9 bases sitting between them. The CDR3 is made up of 16 amino acids. Germline CDR1 MNHEY, CDR2 SMNVEV (reference sequence). This CDR3 reads CASSFVGSSYNSPLHF. The CDR3, as DNA: TGTGCCAGCAGTTTTGTTGGCAGCTCCTATAATTCACCCCTCCACTTT.

This clone was counted only a few times. The J gene is TRBJ1-2, the V gene TRBV20-1, with D possibly being TRBD1 (5 bases). V lost 6 bases to trimming and J lost 4 bases, with 9 bases between them. The germline gives CDR1 DFQATT, CDR2 SNEGSKA (reference sequence). This CDR3 contains 11 residues. CDR3 region: CSARGSYGYTF. CDR3 sequence (DNA): TGCAGTGCGCGGGGCAGCTATGGCTACACCTTC.

The chain uses TRBV9 and TRBJ2-3, with 7 bases that match TRBD1. This CDR3 is built from 14 residues. V shed 7 bases, J shed 1 base, and the junction held 6 bases outside the gene matches. Germline-derived CDR1 and CDR2 are SGDLS and YYNGEE. Here the CDR3 DNA reads TGTGCCAGCCCAAGACAGGGTTGCACAGATACGCAGTATTTT. Its translation: CASPRQGCTDTQYF.

The CDR3 spells CASSRDRAPDTQYF. DNA of the CDR3: TGCGCCAGCAGCAGGGACAGGGCGCCAGATACGCAGTATTTT. V and J are TRBV5-1 and TRBJ2-3; 9 nucleotides align to TRBD1. From germline, CDR1 is SGHRS and CDR2 YFSETQ. J lost 4 bases, V lost 4 bases, and 4 bases had no gene match. The CDR3 loop spans 14 amino acids.

This chain links TRBV9 with TRBJ1-2; 7 bases agree with TRBD1. Looked up from germline, CDR1 is SGDLS and CDR2 is YYNGEE. This CDR3 is 12 amino acids long. Trimming took 4 bases from V and 10 from J; bases not matched to a gene: 7. The CDR3 here is CASSTGDSSYTF. CDR3 nucleotide sequence: TGTGCCAGCAGCACCGGGGACAGCTCCTACACCTTC.

J is TRBJ1-6 and V is TRBV9; 7 bases are a match to TRBD1. Losses at the gene ends were 4 bases for V and 8 bases for J; bases not matched to a gene: 9. Germline CDR1 reads SGDLS; CDR2 reads YYNGEE. The CDR3 length is 15 residues. CDR3 in amino acids: CASSPRQGVDSPLHF. CDR3 in DNA: TGTGCCAGCAGCCCCCGACAGGGAGTAGATTCACCCCTCCACTTT.

The chain couples TRBV27 to TRBJ1-2; D may be TRBD1 (6 bases). CDR1 is MNHEY and CDR2 is SMNVEV in the germline V gene (reference sequence). The CDR3 runs to 14 residues. V lost 5 bases and J 3 bases, leaving 13 bases between the germline ends. Here the CDR3 DNA reads TGTGCCAGCAGTACCCAACAGGGTTACTATGGCTACACCTTC. This translates into CASSTQQGYYGYTF.

This clone was counted only a few times. The J gene is TRBJ2-3, the V gene TRBV4-2; 7 positions agree with TRBD2. Germline V gives CDR1 LGHNA, CDR2 YNFKEQ. After removal of 1 base from V and 5 bases from J, the junction contained 3 bases not matched to a gene. CDR3 size: 14 residues. CDR3 residues: CASSQVGGIDTQYF. The CDR3 DNA is TGTGCCAGCAGCCAAGTCGGGGGGATAGATACGCAGTATTTT.

This CDR3 is CASSRGQYVSYEQYF. In nucleotides, the CDR3 is TGTGCCAGCAGCCGGGGACAGTATGTCTCCTACGAGCAGTACTTC. The V call is TRBV7-2, the J call TRBJ2-7; 7 positions match TRBD1. Germline V gene lookup returns CDR1 SGHTA and CDR2 FQGNSA. The CDR3 is 15 amino acids. With 5 bases clipped from V and 0 bases from J, the junction kept 7 bases outside the gene matches.

The chain carries TRBV7-9 and TRBJ2-2; D gene unclear. This CDR3 is 17 amino acids long. Trimming took off 0 bases at V and 3 bases at J, with 14 bases between the two ends. Germline CDR1 reads SEHNR; CDR2 reads FQNEAQ (reference sequence). CDR3 sequence reads: CASSLAGGRWYTGELFF. The CDR3, as DNA: TGTGCCAGCAGCTTAGCGGGTGGCAGGTGGTACACCGGGGAGCTGTTTTTT.

The J gene is TRBJ1-4, the V gene TRBV19; the D is unclear. There are 17 residues in the CDR3. Germline V CDR1 and CDR2: LNHDA, SQIVND (reference sequence). V was cut by 6 bases and J by 5 bases, with 22 bases left in between. CDR3 nucleotide sequence: TGTGCCAGTAGCGAATATCCCTTGGCAGATTTAAATGAAAAACTGTTTTTT. Translation: CASSEYPLADLNEKLFF.

This chain links TRBV7-9 with TRBJ1-1; 10 bases fit TRBD1. This CDR3 spans 11 amino acids. Losses at the gene ends were 11 bases for V and 6 bases for J; bases not matched to a gene: 3. CDR1 and CDR2 from the germline V gene are SEHNR and FQNEAQ (reference sequence). The CDR3 is CAGTGAPEAFF. CDR3 coding DNA: TGTGCCGGGACAGGGGCCCCTGAAGCTTTCTTT.

This chain connects TRBV7-8 to TRBJ2-5; D perhaps matches TRBD2 (5 bases). This CDR3 is 13 amino acids long. The germline V and J ends were trimmed by 1 base and 2 bases, with 5 bases remaining between them. CDR1 is SGHVS and CDR2 is FQNEAQ in the germline V gene. CDR3 sequence (DNA): TGTGCCAGCAGCTTAGGGAGGCAAGAGACCCAGTACTTC. Amino acids: CASSLGRQETQYF.

The CDR3 loop reads CASGPSLEQFF. CDR3 in DNA: TGTGCCAGCGGGCCCTCCCTAGAGCAGTTCTTC. V gene TRBV11-2 combines with J gene TRBJ2-1; no reliable D call. CDR1 is SGHAT, CDR2 FQNNGV, per germline. The CDR3 consists of 11 residues. V shed 8 bases and J shed 10 bases, with 12 bases lying between them.

The chain couples TRBV27 to TRBJ1-5; D not certain. V was pared by 2 bases and J by 0 bases, with 5 bases between. The CDR3 covers 14 residues. The V gene's germline CDR1 is MNHEY and CDR2 SMNVEV (reference sequence). In nucleotides, the CDR3 is TGTGCCAGCAGTTTACGGGATAGCAATCAGCCCCAGCATTTT. Translated, it gives CASSLRDSNQPQHF.

The chain recombines TRBV28 with TRBJ1-6; 10 nucleotides line up with TRBD1. This CDR3 contains 15 residues. The germline V gene has CDR1 MDHEN and CDR2 SYDVKM. With V trimmed by 4 bases and J by 7 bases, 4 bases remained unmatched. In DNA form, the CDR3 reads TGTGCCAGCAGTTCCCCGGGACAGGGGAATTCACCCCTCCACTTT. Translation gives CASSSPGQGNSPLHF.

This chain uses TRBV6-5 with TRBJ1-3; D remains ambiguous. V shed 3 bases and J shed 2 bases, with 14 bases lying between them. Germline V gives CDR1 MNHEY, CDR2 SVGAGI. The CDR3 loop spans 16 amino acids. The CDR3 DNA follows: TGTGCCAGCAGTTATAATGCCCGGGTCCCTGGAAACACCATATATTTT. Translated: CASSYNARVPGNTIYF.

This chain connects TRBV27 to TRBJ2-7; D may be TRBD1 (5 bases). This CDR3 spans 13 amino acids. Germline values: CDR1 MNHEY, CDR2 SMNVEV (reference sequence). Trimming took 6 bases from V and 7 from J, leaving 16 bases between them. The CDR3 here is CASSAFTGLEQYF. CDR3 nucleotides: TGTGCCAGCAGCGCATTTACAGGATTGGAGCAGTACTTC.

The V and J genes are TRBV2 and TRBJ2-5; 7 nucleotides match TRBD2. CDR1 is SNHLY, CDR2 FYNNEI, per germline. The CDR3 extends over 14 amino acids. J gave up 2 bases and V 7 bases, and 7 bases lay outside the gene matches. In nucleotides, the CDR3 is TGTGCCAGCAACTGGGGGGGATGGCAAGAGACCCAGTACTTC. Amino acids: CASNWGGWQETQYF.

The gene calls are TRBV4-3 and TRBJ2-7; 9 nucleotides match TRBD1. Trimming cost V 3 bases and J 2 bases; bases outside gene matches: 5. CDR3 length: 15 amino acids. In germline, CDR1 is LGHNA, CDR2 YSLEER. DNA of the CDR3: TGCGCCAGCAGCCAGGAAAGGACAGGGGCCTACGAGCAGTACTTC. Its translation is CASSQERTGAYEQYF.

The chain is built from TRBV10-2 and TRBJ2-3; 7 bases are a match to TRBD2. V lost 7 bases to trimming and J lost 1 base; unmatched junction nucleotides: 5. Germline V lookup: CDR1 WSHSY, CDR2 SAAADI. The CDR3 spans 14 residues. The CDR3 DNA reads as TGCGCCAGCATACGGGGGGTAGGCACAGATACGCAGTATTTT. This gives the protein CASIRGVGTDTQYF.

This clone was detected only once. The V and J genes are TRBV5-1 and TRBJ2-2; 7 bases align to TRBD2. CDR1 and CDR2 (germline): SGHRS, YFSETQ. The V gene end was trimmed by 0 bases and the J gene end by 4 bases; junction bases not matched to a gene: 3. The CDR3 totals 15 residues. CDR3 nucleotides: TGCGCCAGCAGCTTGGAGGGAGGGCCCACCGGGGAGCTGTTTTTT. Residues: CASSLEGGPTGELFF. Combining the CDR3 with reference TRBV5-1 and TRBJ2-2 gives the whole variable domain KAGVTQTPRYLIKTRGQQVTLSCSPISGHRSVSWYQQTPGQGLQFLFEYFSETQRNKGNFPGRFSGRQFSNSRSEMNVSTLELGDSALYLCASSLEGGPTGELFFGEGSRLTVL.